This T cell receptor (beta chain) comes out of a study of blood T cells in healthy people across ages. The wider study: About one barcoded beta molecule was captured per two T cells (by template switching). Findings of the study overall: Shifts in expanded clonotypes may have been confounded by donor CMV status, which was unknown. With age, beta diversity per million T cells declined roughly linearly, significantly by around 43.

For the second PCR, which ran for about 6 to 11 cycles, a sample-barcoded 5' primer and a J-beta primer mix were used. Each of the cDNA molecules was tagged by a template-switch adaptor with 12 random nucleotides. One entry per CDR3 protein results from TCRdb running MiXCR on the 5' RACE reads. The data hold approximately 670,000 distinct CDR3 sequences, with around two fifths observed a single time. A word on this clonotype: Its target is not known.

V lost 5 bases and J lost 5, with 13 bases in between. The germline CDR1 and CDR2 sequences are SGHRS and YFSETQ. The CDR3 loop spans 13 amino acids. The chain joins TRBV5-1 to TRBJ1-2; D gene ambiguous. The sample was blood. This sequence was found in a man older than 75 in good health. CDR3 in amino acids: CASRRSSDYGYTF. The CDR3 DNA sequence: TGCGCCAGCAGAAGATCGTCCGATTATGGCTACACCTTC.